This is a list of T cell receptor beta chains from one sample in a study of T cells in Graves' hyperthyroidism and ophthalmopathy. TCRdb analysed the multiplex PCR reads with MiXCR anew, one entry per CDR3 protein. Of around 340,000 distinct CDR3 sequences in the sample, about 15% are singletons; the top ten hold more than 30%. Sequencing input: blood. These receptors were taken from a woman aged 30 to 39 with Graves' hyperthyroidism that later progressed to Graves' ophthalmopathy. CDR3s include the opening cysteine and the closing phenylalanine or tryptophan. D genes are given only for firm matches. Clone size, where shown, is once, few, many, or a class for clones that have expanded.

v_call	cdr3_length	clone_size	d_call	j_call	cdr3_nt	cdr3_aa
TRBV6-2/TRBV6-3	15	many	TRBD1	TRBJ2-7	TGTGCCAGCAGTTATGGGGGGACAGGCTCCTACGAGCAGTACTTC	CASSYGGTGSYEQYF
TRBV6-9	15	NA	TRBD2	TRBJ2-7	TGTGCCAGCAGTTACCCCACTAGCGGGACCTACGAGCAGTACTTC	CASSYPTSGTYEQYF
TRBV12-3/TRBV12-4	14	many	NA	TRBJ1-1	TGTGCCAGCAGTTTATTTCGGGGGCCCACTGAAGCTTTCTTT	CASSLFRGPTEAFF
TRBV3-1	16	many	NA	TRBJ1-5	TGTGCCAGCAGCCAAGATCTCGGCAGGCTGGGTCAGCCCCAGCATTTT	CASSQDLGRLGQPQHF
TRBV12-3/TRBV12-4	11	once	NA	TRBJ1-2	TGTGCCAGCAGTTTCAGAGGTGGCTACACCTTC	CASSFRGGYTF
TRBV24-1	16	NA	NA	TRBJ1-2	TGTGCCACCAGTGACCCAAACGGGAACAGCCCACCTAGCTACACCTTC	CATSDPNGNSPPSYTF
TRBV12-3/TRBV12-4	16	many	TRBD2	TRBJ2-1	TGTGCCAGCAGTTTTCCTAGCGGGGTCGGTGTCGATGAGCAGTTCTTC	CASSFPSGVGVDEQFF
TRBV7-2	12	many	NA	TRBJ1-4	TGTGCCAGCAGCTTAGGAAATGAAAAACTGTTTTTT	CASSLGNEKLFF
TRBV12-3/TRBV12-4	13	many	NA	TRBJ2-7	TGTGCCAGCAGCCCCGCGGGACACTACGAGCAGTACTTC	CASSPAGHYEQYF
TRBV15	14	many	NA	TRBJ2-2	TGTGCCACCAGCACGGGAGTGAACACCGGGGAGCTGTTTTTT	CATSTGVNTGELFF
TRBV20-1	13	many	NA	TRBJ2-3	TGCAGTGCTAGAGAGGGGGGCACAGATACGCAGTATTTT	CSAREGGTDTQYF
TRBV11-2	15	many	NA	TRBJ1-6	TGTGCCAGCAGCTTAGGTCCAGGCTATAATTCACCCCTCCACTTT	CASSLGPGYNSPLHF
TRBV27	14	many	NA	TRBJ2-6	TGTGCCAGCAGTTATAGGGCTGGGGCCAACGTCCTGACTTTC	CASSYRAGANVLTF
TRBV19	14	NA	NA	TRBJ1-1	TGTGCCAGTAAATCACAGGGCCAGAACGCTGAAGCTTTCTTT	CASKSQGQNAEAFF
TRBV7-2	15	many	TRBD1	TRBJ1-1	TGTGCCAGCAGCAGGGACAGGGTAGTAGATGGTGAAGCTTTCTTT	CASSRDRVVDGEAFF
TRBV2	12	NA	NA	TRBJ2-1	TGTGCCAGCAGTGGGCCCCTATGGGAGCAGTTCTTC	CASSGPLWEQFF
TRBV9	15	many	NA	TRBJ1-3	TGTGCCAGCAGCGTCGACAGTTTTTCTGGAAACACCATATATTTT	CASSVDSFSGNTIYF
TRBV27	14	many	NA	TRBJ2-5	TGTGCCAGCAGTTTAAGGCCCCGCGGGGAGACCCAGTACTTC	CASSLRPRGETQYF
TRBV11-3	14	few	NA	TRBJ2-2	TGTGCCAGCAGCCCACAGGGTGTCGGCGGGGAGCTGTTTTTT	CASSPQGVGGELFF
TRBV9	15	few	TRBD2	TRBJ2-7	TGTGCCAGCAGCGTAGGGCTAGCGGGTTCCTACGAGCAGTACTTC	CASSVGLAGSYEQYF
TRBV2	13	many	NA	TRBJ1-5	TGTGCCAGTACAAGATTAGGCAATCAGCCCCAGCATTTT	CASTRLGNQPQHF
TRBV28	14	many	NA	TRBJ2-5	TGTGCCAGCAGTTTCGGCCCTCGGGGAGAGACCCAGTACTTC	CASSFGPRGETQYF
TRBV7-9	17	few	TRBD1	TRBJ1-1	TGTGCCAGCAGCCCCGGGGACAGGGGGCTGCGGAACACTGAAGCTTTCTTT	CASSPGDRGLRNTEAFF
TRBV28	16	many	TRBD2	TRBJ2-1	TGTGCCAGCAGTTTCCAGACTAGCGGGAGTACGAATGAGCAGTTCTTC	CASSFQTSGSTNEQFF
TRBV7-2	13	NA	NA	TRBJ2-5	TGTGCCAGCAGCTTAGCCACAGTCGAGACCCAGTACTTC	CASSLATVETQYF
TRBV6-1	14	many	NA	TRBJ1-1	TGTGCCAGCACCGCAACCGGTGTACAGGATGAAGCTTTCTTT	CASTATGVQDEAFF
TRBV6-2/TRBV6-3	13	few	NA	TRBJ2-3	TGTGCCAGCAGTTACGGGGCGCGAGATACGCAGTATTTT	CASSYGARDTQYF
TRBV20-1	16	NA	NA	TRBJ2-7	TGCAGTGCTAGACCCGCACGGTCGGGGAGTACCTACGAGCTGTACTTC	CSARPARSGSTYELYF
TRBV6-1	17	many	NA	TRBJ2-6	TGTGCCAGCAGTGGAGGGTCCAGGGGGGCTGGGGCCAACGTCCTGACTTTC	CASSGGSRGAGANVLTF
TRBV12-3/TRBV12-4	12	once	NA	TRBJ2-3	TGTGCCAGCACCGTAGCTACAGATACGCAGTATTTT	CASTVATDTQYF
TRBV15	16	few	NA	TRBJ2-2	TGTGCCACCAACCTAGCTACGGCTTCAAACACCGGGGAGCTGTTTTTT	CATNLATASNTGELFF
TRBV30	13	many	NA	TRBJ1-5	TGTGCCTGGAGTGTACAGAGCAATCAGCCCCAGCATTTT	CAWSVQSNQPQHF
TRBV4-1	15	NA	NA	TRBJ2-3	TGCGCCAGCAGCCAAGATTGGGCGGTCACAGATACGCAGTATTTT	CASSQDWAVTDTQYF
TRBV20-1	11	NA	NA	TRBJ1-2	TGCAGAGGACGGGTGGGGGCTAGCTACACCTTC	CRGRVGASYTF
TRBV20-1	17	many	TRBD2	TRBJ2-5	TGCAGTGCTCACCTTACTAGCGGGGGGGCGCTCCAGCGGACCCAGTACTTC	CSAHLTSGGALQRTQYF
TRBV7-9	13	many	NA	TRBJ2-5	TGTGCCAGCAGCCTGACGGACGCCGGGACCCAGTACTTC	CASSLTDAGTQYF
TRBV5-5	16	few	TRBD1	TRBJ2-2	TGTGCCAGCAGTTACAGGGGGACTCGGGACACCGGGGAGCTGTTTTTT	CASSYRGTRDTGELFF
TRBV12-3/TRBV12-4	15	many	TRBD1	TRBJ1-1	TGTGCCAGCAGTTTTTTAGTCACAACCGGGACAGGAGCTTTCTTT	CASSFLVTTGTGAFF
TRBV27	15	many	NA	TRBJ2-1	TGTGCCAGCAGTTTAGAGCAGGGAAGACTCAATGAGCAGTTCTTC	CASSLEQGRLNEQFF
TRBV12-3/TRBV12-4	13	many	TRBD1	TRBJ1-1	TGTGCCAGCATAGACAGGGATATGGTTGAAGCTTTCTTT	CASIDRDMVEAFF